The source of this TCR beta chain is a study of blood T cell repertoires in COVID-19. On the study more broadly: Specimens from acute and convalescent COVID-19 originated in the United States, Italy and Spain. T cells, B-cell-depleted T cells, or PBMCs provided the cDNA or gDNA that served as material.

The study assigned cohorts using participant-reported clinical history. Germline assignment: CDR1 LNHDA and CDR2 SQIVND (reference sequence). This CDR3 comprises 13 residues. V was pared by 7 bases and J by 10 bases, with 14 bases between. The authors' processing: Reference gene primer amplification gave nucleated cell count estimates. Here immunoSEQ multiplex PCR was the method, and the copy in TCRdb shows in-frame clones only, minus some. V and J calls and clone size follow that table, whereas D and trimming were derived from the DNA. The sample includes a few hundred thousand clones, 75% to 90% of them seen just once.

This sequence was found in a woman aged 25-40 years who had recovered from COVID-19. The specimen was PBMCs or T cells enriched from blood (not recorded which). The chain joins TRBV19 to TRBJ1-6, with D possibly TRBD1 on 5 matching bases. The CDR3 reads CASTGHQNSPLHF. The CDR3, as DNA: TGTGCCAGTACTGGACACCAAAACTCACCCCTCCACTTT.